The 22 T cell receptor beta chains listed next were all sequenced from one sample in a study of blood T cell repertoires in COVID-19 (dated by TCRdb to the early 2020s). Libraries were made using the immunoSEQ multiplex PCR assay. In TCRdb, the immuneACCESS table is reduced to in-frame sequences with V and J assigned. These tables do not hold every clone; where another copy was compared, an unresolved V gene accounts for under half, and the others remain unexplained. The sample records roughly 260,000 clones, roughly 89% of which are singletons. The ten largest clones represent around 2.6% of the sample. The material sequenced was PBMCs or T cells enriched from blood (not recorded which). The receptors derive from a woman younger than 45 with acute COVID-19.

V usage is TRBV9 and J usage is TRBJ2-1; no clear D. V lost 4 bases and J lost 0, with 11 bases in between. Germline CDR1 is SGDLS and CDR2 is YYNGEE. This CDR3 has 15 amino acids. CDR3 amino acids: CASSSTESSYNEQFF. The CDR3 coding sequence is TGTGCCAGCAGCTCGACGGAGAGCTCCTACAATGAGCAGTTCTTC.

The chain recombines TRBV6-4 with TRBJ1-1; D gene ambiguous. This CDR3 region has 13 residues. V dropped 0 bases and J dropped 3 bases, with 5 bases sitting between them. Germline loops: CDR1 MRHNA, CDR2 SNTAGT. The CDR3 is CASSDSRHTEAFF. DNA for the CDR3: TGTGCCAGCAGTGACTCGCGGCACACTGAAGCTTTCTTT.

The rearrangement joins TRBV18 to TRBJ1-6; 7 bases match TRBD1. V lost 4 bases, J lost 5 bases, and 5 bases stayed unmatched. Germline V gene data show CDR1 as KGHSH and CDR2 as LQKENI. The CDR3 is made up of 15 amino acids. The CDR3: CASSLVGTDNSPLHF. The DNA for the CDR3 is TGTGCCAGCTCACTGGTCGGGACAGATAATTCACCCCTCCACTTT.

In regard to this clone: The same CDR3 arises from other DNA sequences in this sample as well. The gene calls are TRBV27 and TRBJ2-7; 11 bases line up with TRBD1. The CDR3 is 15 amino acids. Trimming cost V 6 bases and J 1 base; bases outside gene matches: 5. The germline V gene has CDR1 MNHEY and CDR2 SMNVEV (reference sequence). CDR3 amino acids: CASSLGQGASYEQYF. The CDR3 nucleotides read TGTGCCAGCAGCCTAGGACAGGGGGCATCCTACGAGCAGTACTTC.

The chain uses TRBV27 and TRBJ1-5, with 8 bases identical to TRBD1. Unmatched junction bases numbered 7, after V lost 5 bases and J lost 7 bases. CDR3 size: 14 residues. The V gene's germline CDR1 is MNHEY and CDR2 SMNVEV (reference sequence). The CDR3 DNA reads as TGTGCCAGCAGTCCCTGGACAGGGTTCCAGCCCCAGCATTTT. Its translation: CASSPWTGFQPQHF.

This chain joins TRBV4-1 and TRBJ2-1; 8 nucleotides line up with TRBD2. The CDR3 spans 16 residues. Germline CDR1 MGHRA, CDR2 YSYEKL. Losses at the gene ends were 4 bases for V and 10 bases for J; bases not matched to a gene: 15. The CDR3 here is CASSLPPSGGAGEQFF. The CDR3 DNA follows: TGCGCCAGCAGCCTGCCCCCCAGCGGGGGAGCTGGCGAGCAGTTCTTC.

This chain connects TRBV28 to TRBJ1-2, with 8 bases matching TRBD1. Germline V gene sequence: CDR1 MDHEN, CDR2 SYDVKM. This CDR3 contains 13 residues. Germline trimming cut 6 bases from V and 8 bases from J; bases unmatched to any gene: 8. The CDR3 here is CASSSDRGGGYTF. The CDR3 nucleotides read TGTGCCAGCAGCTCCGACAGGGGTGGAGGCTACACCTTC.

The V gene is TRBV28, the J gene TRBJ1-2, with 9 bases identical to TRBD1. Germline CDR1 and CDR2: MDHEN and SYDVKM. V trimming: 4 bases; J trimming: 4 bases; junction bases outside the gene matches: 7. The CDR3 is made up of 15 amino acids. The CDR3 spells CASSWGQGDPYGYTF. CDR3 sequence (DNA): TGTGCCAGCAGTTGGGGACAGGGAGACCCCTATGGCTACACCTTC.

This clone occurred a few times. The CDR3 region is CASSTLPYNSPLHF. Here the CDR3 DNA reads TGTGCCAGCAGTACATTACCCTATAATTCACCCCTCCACTTT. The chain couples TRBV6-5 to TRBJ1-6; D not certain. CDR3 length: 14 residues. The V end was cut by 5 bases, the J end by 2 bases, with 7 bases between. From germline, CDR1 is MNHEY and CDR2 SVGAGI.

The gene calls are TRBV10-3 and TRBJ2-7; TRBD1 is a possible D gene (6 bases). The CDR3 has 15 amino acids. Germline V gene lookup returns CDR1 ENHRY and CDR2 SYGVKD. V was clipped by 2 bases and J by 3 bases, with 14 bases between them. CDR3 in amino acids: CAISENDRSSYEQYF. CDR3 DNA: TGTGCCATCAGTGAGAACGACAGGAGTAGCTACGAGCAGTACTTC.

CDR3 sequence: CAWGQGFNTEAFF. CDR3 coding DNA: TGTGCCTGGGGACAGGGTTTTAACACTGAAGCTTTCTTT. The rearrangement links TRBV30 to TRBJ1-1, with TRBD1 identical over 8 bases. This CDR3 comprises 13 residues. The ends lost 5 bases at V and 2 bases at J; junction bases unmatched: 4. The germline gives CDR1 GTSNPN, CDR2 SVGIG (reference sequence).

This chain connects TRBV2 to TRBJ2-2, with TRBD2 matching 8 bases. The V segment lost 4 bases and the J segment 5 bases; nucleotides outside the gene matches: 6. The germline V gene encodes CDR1 SNHLY and CDR2 FYNNEI. This CDR3 is built from 15 residues. This CDR3 reads CASSVERGYTGELFF. The CDR3 nucleotides are TGTGCCAGCAGTGTGGAGCGGGGGTATACCGGGGAGCTGTTTTTT.

This clone has more than one count but fewer than ten. The rearrangement links TRBV29-1 to TRBJ1-1, with a weak D call TRBD1 (5 bases). V was clipped by 5 bases and J by 1 base, with 17 bases between them. Germline values: CDR1 SQVTM, CDR2 ANQGSEA. The CDR3 runs to 15 residues. CDR3 region: CSVSDSGGTNTEAFF. CDR3 nucleotide sequence: TGCAGCGTTTCGGATTCGGGGGGTACGAACACTGAAGCTTTCTTT. Combining the CDR3 with reference TRBV29-1 and TRBJ1-1 gives the whole variable domain SAVISQKPSRDICQRGTSLTIQCQVDSQVTMMFWYRQQPGQSLTLIATANQGSEATYESGFVIDKFPISRPNLTFSTLTVSNMSPEDSSIYLCSVSDSGGTNTEAFFGQGTRLTVV.

The genes are TRBV6-5 and TRBJ1-2, with D maybe TRBD1 (5 bases). The CDR3 runs to 15 residues. Germline V gene lookup returns CDR1 MNHEY and CDR2 SVGAGI. The V end was cut by 5 bases, the J end by 5 bases, with 18 bases between. DNA for the CDR3: TGTGCCAGCAGTCACACCAGAGCGGGGGAGTATGGCTACACCTTC. It is translated as CASSHTRAGEYGYTF.

The rearrangement joins TRBV27 to TRBJ2-5; 7 nucleotides line up with TRBD1. The V segment lost 6 bases and the J segment 4 bases; nucleotides outside the gene matches: 11. The CDR3 has 15 residues. Germline V lookup: CDR1 MNHEY, CDR2 SMNVEV (reference sequence). The CDR3 loop is CASSTRQGTSETQYF. CDR3 in DNA: TGTGCCAGCAGCACGAGACAGGGAACGTCAGAGACCCAGTACTTC.

J is TRBJ2-5 and V is TRBV14; a weak D match, TRBD2 (5 bases). The length of the CDR3 is 15 residues. The V gene's germline CDR1 is SGHDN and CDR2 FVKESK. V lost 4 bases and J 2 bases, leaving 14 bases between the germline ends. In nucleotides, the CDR3 is TGTGCCAGCAGCCCCCACACCGGACTTCAAGAGACCCAGTACTTC. Translated, it gives CASSPHTGLQETQYF.

CDR3 DNA: TGTGCCAGCAGCCCGGTCGGACAGGGAATAGGCGGTTATTCACCCCTCCACTTT. Encoded protein: CASSPVGQGIGGYSPLHF. The chain carries TRBV28 and TRBJ1-6, with 8 positions matching TRBD1. CDR1 and CDR2 from the germline V gene are MDHEN and SYDVKM. The junction had 18 bases not matched to a gene; V was cut back by 6 bases and J by 8 bases. This CDR3 is built from 18 residues.

The rearrangement joins TRBV27 to TRBJ1-5; 7 bases are shared with TRBD1. J gave up 0 bases and V 5 bases, and 4 bases lay outside the gene matches. This CDR3 is 15 amino acids long. CDR1 and CDR2 from the germline V gene are MNHEY and SMNVEV (reference sequence). The CDR3 DNA follows: TGTGCCAGCAGTCCCGACAGGGATAGCAATCAGCCCCAGCATTTT. This encodes CASSPDRDSNQPQHF.

The chain links TRBV29-1 to TRBJ2-3; 8 bases line up with TRBD1. The CDR3 contains 13 residues. Trimming took 7 bases from V and 4 from J; bases not matched to a gene: 7. Germline CDR1 SQVTM, CDR2 ANQGSEA. The DNA of the CDR3 is TGCAGCGCCCGACAGGGGCCCCCAGATACGCAGTATTTT. Translating it yields CSARQGPPDTQYF.

The chain couples TRBV5-6 to TRBJ2-2; D gene uncertain. The V and J ends lost 2 bases and 7 bases respectively, with 6 bases between them. Germline V CDR1 and CDR2: SGHDT, YYEEEE. The CDR3 is 12 amino acids. This CDR3 reads CASSLLVGELFF. In DNA, the CDR3 is TGTGCCAGCAGCTTATTAGTCGGGGAGCTGTTTTTT.

This clone has only one observation. The rearrangement links TRBV2 to TRBJ2-5, with a weak D call TRBD1 (6 bases). Germline loops: CDR1 SNHLY, CDR2 FYNNEI. Trimming left V 6 bases short and J 4 bases short, with 15 bases between. The CDR3 totals 14 residues. The CDR3 here is CASRGMTGGETQYF. Written as DNA, the CDR3 is TGTGCCAGCAGGGGGATGACAGGCGGAGAGACCCAGTACTTC.

The rearrangement uses TRBV3-1 (or the pseudogene TRBV3-2) and TRBJ2-5; 12 positions agree with TRBD2. Germline assignment: CDR1 LGHDT and CDR2 YNNKEL (reference sequence). The length of the CDR3 is 19 residues. The V segment lost 0 bases and the J segment 5 bases; nucleotides outside the gene matches: 13. CDR3: CASSQDRASGGAVGETQYF. CDR3 sequence (DNA): TGTGCCAGCAGCCAAGATAGGGCTAGCGGGGGGGCTGTAGGGGAGACCCAGTACTTC.